A single sample is the source of the 18 T cell receptor beta chains below, sequenced in a study of shared clonotypes between healthy human individuals (dated by TCRdb to about 2020). The receptor library was made with the immunoSEQ multiplex PCR assay. As stored in TCRdb, this immuneACCESS dataset retains in-frame rearrangements with V and J assigned. A fraction of the clones does not appear; measured against another copy, unresolved V genes explain less than half of the discrepancy, and the remainder lacks a known reason. The sample table holds about 1.5 million clones, of which around 97% were seen once. Together, the top ten hold over 1% of the sample. The sample consisted of naive CD4+ T cells sorted from blood. Sample cell subset or site, as interpreted from the label and publication: CD45RA+ positively selected. The source of these receptors is a man aged 25 to 45 in good health.

The rearrangement joins TRBV28 to TRBJ2-7; 8 positions agree with TRBD2. The CDR3 covers 16 residues. The V gene end was trimmed by 3 bases and the J gene end by 0 bases; junction bases not matched to a gene: 7. Per germline, CDR1 MDHEN and CDR2 SYDVKM. CDR3 loop: CASSFFPGGNSYEQYF. The CDR3, as DNA: TGTGCCAGCAGTTTCTTCCCGGGAGGGAACTCCTACGAGCAGTACTTC.

The rearrangement joins TRBV28 to TRBJ1-1; possible D gene TRBD1, 6 bases. The CDR3 has 14 amino acids. Trimming stripped 6 bases from V and 6 bases from J, with 17 bases between. CDR1 and CDR2 (germline): MDHEN, SYDVKM. For the CDR3, the DNA is TGTGCCAGCAGCAAACCTGGGACAATCCCTGAAGCTTTCTTT. This codes for CASSKPGTIPEAFF.

J is TRBJ2-3 and V is TRBV5-4, with TRBD1 as a possible D gene (8 bases). CDR1 SGHNT and CDR2 YYREEE come from the germline V gene (reference sequence). V was trimmed by 5 bases and J by 2 bases, leaving 18 bases between them. The CDR3 is 16 residues long. CDR3 residues: CASSPGAGQATDTQYF. As DNA, the CDR3 is TGTGCCAGCAGTCCCGGAGCGGGACAGGCCACAGATACGCAGTATTTT.

J is TRBJ2-7 and V is TRBV7-3; 12 bases align to TRBD2. With V trimmed by 5 bases and J by 5 bases, 7 bases remained unmatched. CDR1 and CDR2 from the germline V gene are SGHTA and FQGTGA. The CDR3 spans 15 residues. The DNA of the CDR3 is TGTGCCAGCAGCACAAGACTAGCGGGAGTTCACGAGCAGTACTTC. This codes for CASSTRLAGVHEQYF.

This sequence joins TRBV7-2 and TRBJ1-4, with D unresolved. CDR3 length: 15 amino acids. The germline gives CDR1 SGHTA, CDR2 FQGNSA. Trimming cost V 5 bases and J 7 bases, with 17 bases left between them. In DNA, the CDR3 is TGTGCCAGCAGCACCACCCAGCGGAGACTTGAAAAACTGTTTTTT. This translates into CASSTTQRRLEKLFF.

The chain combines TRBV14 with TRBJ1-1, with TRBD1 matching over 7 bases. The CDR3 is 19 amino acids. The V gene's germline CDR1 is SGHDN and CDR2 FVKESK. The J segment lost 6 bases and the V segment lost 4 bases, leaving 23 bases of the junction unmatched. CDR3 bases: TGTGCCAGCAGCCCGTCGGAAATTGACAGGGTGGGGGATAGGGCTGAAGCTTTCTTT. Translating gives CASSPSEIDRVGDRAEAFF.

The CDR3 coding sequence is TGCGCCAGCAGCTTGGATTCAGGGCTCAGCTACAATGAGCAGTTCTTC. Amino acid sequence: CASSLDSGLSYNEQFF. V usage is TRBV5-1 and J usage is TRBJ2-1; perhaps TRBD1 as D (5 bases). The CDR3 is 16 amino acids. The V end lost 0 bases, the J end lost 3 bases, and 13 bases lay between the germline ends. The germline CDR1 and CDR2 sequences are SGHRS and YFSETQ.

This clone showed up just once. Other DNA sequences from this sample encode an identical CDR3 as well. The chain carries TRBV28 and TRBJ1-2; 8 nucleotides align to TRBD1. The ends lost 5 bases at V and 2 bases at J; junction bases unmatched: 4. The CDR3 contains 14 residues. Germline V gives CDR1 MDHEN, CDR2 SYDVKM. CDR3 sequence reads: CASSPRDRNYGYTF. The CDR3 coding sequence is TGTGCCAGCAGTCCTAGGGACAGGAACTATGGCTACACCTTC.

This chain joins TRBV11-2 and TRBJ1-4, with D perhaps matching TRBD1 (5 bases). Trimming took off 5 bases at V and 4 bases at J, with 11 bases between the two ends. Germline V gene data show CDR1 as SGHAT and CDR2 as FQNNGV. The CDR3 spans 14 residues. The CDR3 sequence is CASSRGGVNEKLFF. In DNA form, the CDR3 reads TGTGCCAGCAGCCGTGGAGGGGTTAATGAAAAACTGTTTTTT.

The chain couples TRBV5-1 to TRBJ2-3; D gene unclear. The CDR3 runs 15 residues. V shed 1 base and J shed 0 bases, with 9 bases lying between them. Germline V gene data show CDR1 as SGHRS and CDR2 as YFSETQ. The CDR3 sequence: CASSLQEASTDTQYF. The CDR3 DNA sequence: TGCGCCAGCAGCTTGCAAGAGGCTAGCACAGATACGCAGTATTTT.

The chain uses TRBV6-9 and TRBJ1-4, with D possibly TRBD1 on 6 matching bases. Trimming removed 10 bases at V and 5 bases at J, with 20 bases between. Looked up from germline, CDR1 is MNHGY and CDR2 is SVAAGI. The CDR3 totals 15 residues. CDR3 sequence (DNA): TGTGCCATCGCCCTAAACTGGGACAAGAATGAAAAACTGTTTTTT. Protein sequence: CAIALNWDKNEKLFF.

The chain combines TRBV11-2 with TRBJ2-1, with D uncertain. The CDR3 covers 16 residues. With 1 base removed from V and 6 bases from J, the gap between germline ends came to 16 bases. The germline CDR1 and CDR2 sequences are SGHAT and FQNNGV. The CDR3 spells CASSLGHIGAPNEQFF. DNA for the CDR3: TGTGCCAGCAGCTTAGGGCATATTGGCGCCCCCAATGAGCAGTTCTTC.

The J gene is TRBJ2-1, the V gene TRBV19, with D maybe TRBD2 (5 bases). Germline lookup yields CDR1 LNHDA and CDR2 SQIVND (reference sequence). CDR3 length: 13 residues. Trimming left V 4 bases short and J 6 bases short, with 10 bases between. CDR3 in amino acids: CASSTGRSNEQFF. Written as DNA, the CDR3 is TGTGCCAGTAGTACGGGGAGAAGCAATGAGCAGTTCTTC.

The CDR3 here is CASTEQGNTEAFF. The CDR3 coding sequence is TGCGCCAGCACCGAACAGGGAAACACTGAAGCTTTCTTT. The chain links TRBV5-1 to TRBJ1-1, with D perhaps TRBD1 (6 bases). Germline assignment: CDR1 SGHRS and CDR2 YFSETQ. The CDR3 runs 13 residues. Trimming removed 6 bases from V and 2 bases from J, with 11 bases in between.

CDR3 bases: TGCGCCAGCAGCTTGCGAGATACTAGCGAGGACTACGAGCAGTACTTC. It is translated as CASSLRDTSEDYEQYF. The gene calls are TRBV5-1 and TRBJ2-7, with 7 positions matching TRBD2. The CDR3 spans 16 residues. The ends lost 1 base at V and 3 bases at J; junction bases unmatched: 10. The germline gives CDR1 SGHRS, CDR2 YFSETQ.

This chain uses TRBV7-9 with TRBJ2-1; TRBD2 aligns across 7 bases. The CDR3 is 15 residues long. Trimming cost V 4 bases and J 7 bases; bases outside gene matches: 10. Looked up from germline, CDR1 is SEHNR and CDR2 is FQNEAQ (reference sequence). DNA of the CDR3: TGTGCCAGCAGCTGGGGGGAGGGGCTTGGGAATGAGCAGTTCTTC. Encoded protein: CASSWGEGLGNEQFF.

Remarks on this clone: Other nucleotide sequences from this sample produce the same CDR3. The V and J genes are TRBV5-1 and TRBJ1-3; no reliable D call. Looked up from germline, CDR1 is SGHRS and CDR2 is YFSETQ. This CDR3 has 16 residues. V lost 0 bases to trimming and J lost 0 bases, with 10 bases between them. CDR3 DNA: TGCGCCAGCAGCTTGGCCGGACCCAGCTCTGGAAACACCATATATTTT. Translating gives CASSLAGPSSGNTIYF.

This sequence joins TRBV19 and TRBJ1-5; no clear D gene. Germline CDR1 and CDR2: LNHDA and SQIVND (reference sequence). V gave up 5 bases and J gave up 3 bases, with 11 bases separating them. The CDR3 has 14 residues. The CDR3 here is CASSREDYNQPQHF. The CDR3 region has the DNA TGTGCCAGTAGTCGGGAGGACTACAATCAGCCCCAGCATTTT. The full variable domain, in which reference TRBV19 and TRBJ1-5 provide the parts outside the CDR3, is DGGITQSPKYLFRKEGQNVTLSCEQNLNHDAMYWYRQDPGQGLRLIYYSQIVNDFQKGDIAEGYSVSREKKESFPLTVTSAQKNPTAFYLCASSREDYNQPQHFGDGTRLSIL.